Following are 16 T cell receptor beta chains from one sample sequenced in a study of blood T cell repertoires in COVID-19. The method was immunoSEQ multiplex PCR; TCRdb's version includes in-frame clones alone and lacks a portion of them. The sample contains about 77,000 clones, about nine tenths of which appear only once. Sequenced sample: peripheral blood. All receptors derive from a woman aged 80 or over with active or convalescent COVID-19.

The gene calls are TRBV7-2 and TRBJ2-3; D call uncertain. The V end was cut by 5 bases, the J end by 1 base, with 7 bases between. Germline CDR1 is SGHTA and CDR2 is FQGNSA. The CDR3 runs to 13 residues. CDR3 amino acids: CASSGNGTDTQYF. CDR3 DNA: TGTGCCAGCAGCGGCAACGGCACAGATACGCAGTATTTT.

The chain joins TRBV5-5 to TRBJ2-7, with TRBD2 identical over 8 bases. This CDR3 comprises 14 residues. In germline, CDR1 is SGHKS, CDR2 YYEKEE (reference sequence). Trimming removed 6 bases from V and 5 bases from J; junction bases left unmatched: 10. The CDR3 here is CASTRGGAPHEQYF. CDR3 DNA sequence: TGTGCCAGCACCCGGGGGGGGGCGCCCCACGAGCAGTACTTC.

This chain connects TRBV28 to TRBJ1-5; tentative D call: TRBD1 (5 bases). Trimming stripped 4 bases from V and 9 bases from J, with 16 bases between. CDR3 length: 14 amino acids. Germline values: CDR1 MDHEN, CDR2 SYDVKM. DNA for the CDR3: TGTGCCAGCAGTTCTGGGACTGCTCTGGGGCCCCAGCATTTT. Amino acid sequence: CASSSGTALGPQHF.

In its sample, this clone was seen a few times. This sequence joins TRBV5-4 and TRBJ1-4; 7 positions agree with TRBD1. The CDR3 spans 15 residues. Germline CDR1 SGHNT, CDR2 YYREEE (reference sequence). V trimming: 5 bases; J trimming: 5 bases; junction bases outside the gene matches: 9. CDR3 sequence reads: CASSTDRPVNEKLFF. The CDR3 nucleotides are TGTGCCAGCAGTACGGACAGGCCCGTAAATGAAAAACTGTTTTTT.

The V and J genes are TRBV4-3 and TRBJ2-3; tentative D call: TRBD1 (5 bases). CDR1 and CDR2 (germline): LGHNA, YSLEER. Trimming removed 0 bases from V and 2 bases from J, with 12 bases in between. The CDR3 is made up of 16 amino acids. The CDR3 bases are TGCGCCAGCAGCCAAGATAGGGGAAGAGACACAGATACGCAGTATTTT. Translation: CASSQDRGRDTDTQYF.

This chain links TRBV2 with TRBJ2-7; TRBD1 matches at 9 bases. CDR1 and CDR2 from the germline V gene are SNHLY and FYNNEI. The CDR3 spans 14 residues. V shed 8 bases and J 6 bases; nucleotides not matched to a gene: 11. DNA for the CDR3: TGTGCCAGCGGGCGGGACAGGGCGCTTGGCGAGCAGTACTTC. This encodes CASGRDRALGEQYF.

The chain recombines TRBV4-1 with TRBJ1-1; unclear D gene. Trimming removed 0 bases at V and 7 bases at J, with 9 bases between. Germline loops: CDR1 MGHRA, CDR2 YSYEKL. CDR3 length equals 13 residues. The CDR3 sequence is CASSQEYGSEAFF. CDR3 bases: TGCGCCAGCAGCCAAGAGTATGGCAGTGAAGCTTTCTTT.

The genes are TRBV9 and TRBJ2-1, with TRBD2 identical over 7 bases. Per the germline V gene, CDR1 is SGDLS and CDR2 is YYNGEE. The junction had 11 bases not matched to a gene; V was cut back by 2 bases and J by 9 bases. This CDR3 is 15 amino acids long. The CDR3 loop is CASSVTGTMRSEQFF. The CDR3 DNA reads TGTGCCAGCAGCGTTACCGGGACTATGAGGTCTGAGCAGTTCTTC.

J is TRBJ2-5 and V is TRBV10-2; possible D gene TRBD1, 7 bases. V was cut by 3 bases and J by 1 base, with 12 bases left in between. Germline CDR1 WSHSY, CDR2 SAAADI. The CDR3 length is 15 residues. As DNA, the CDR3 is TGCGCCAGCAGTGAATGGGGGGACAGCCAAGAGACCCAGTACTTC. Protein sequence: CASSEWGDSQETQYF.

The DNA for the CDR3 is TGTGCCAGCAGCGAACTAAGCTCCTACGAGCAGTACTTC. It specifies CASSELSSYEQYF. This chain joins TRBV5-4 and TRBJ2-7; D is unresolved. The germline V gene has CDR1 SGHNT and CDR2 YYREEE (reference sequence). Trimming cost V 4 bases and J 0 bases, with 8 bases left between them. The CDR3 sequence is 13 residues long.

This chain uses TRBV7-2 with TRBJ1-1, with D uncertain. The V gene's germline CDR1 is SGHTA and CDR2 FQGNSA. Trimming removed 3 bases at V and 4 bases at J, with 9 bases between. The CDR3 length is 13 residues. DNA for the CDR3: TGTGCCAGCAGCTTGAGGGTTCGCACTGAAGCTTTCTTT. This encodes CASSLRVRTEAFF.

This chain connects TRBV19 to TRBJ2-2; a weak D match, TRBD2 (5 bases). Per germline, CDR1 LNHDA and CDR2 SQIVND (reference sequence). The ends were cut back, 6 bases at V and 1 base at J, with 15 bases in the middle. The length of the CDR3 is 16 residues. CDR3 nucleotide sequence: TGTGCCAGTAGCCTGGTCGGGGTTGGGAACACCGGGGAGCTGTTTTTT. Its translation: CASSLVGVGNTGELFF.

The chain couples TRBV28 to TRBJ1-5; 7 bases agree with TRBD1. CDR1 MDHEN and CDR2 SYDVKM come from the germline V gene. Losses at the gene ends were 3 bases for V and 5 bases for J; bases not matched to a gene: 7. This CDR3 spans 15 amino acids. CDR3 nucleotide sequence: TGTGCCAGCAGTTTCAACAGGGGCCCTGATCAGCCCCAGCATTTT. It codes for CASSFNRGPDQPQHF.

This chain connects TRBV28 to TRBJ2-1, with TRBD1 identical over 9 bases. Per germline, CDR1 MDHEN and CDR2 SYDVKM. V was clipped by 5 bases and J by 6 bases; unmatched bases: 5. This CDR3 contains 14 residues. The CDR3 loop is CASSPDRGGNEQFF. The DNA for the CDR3 is TGTGCCAGCAGTCCGGACAGGGGTGGCAATGAGCAGTTCTTC.

This chain uses TRBV29-1 with TRBJ2-5, with no clear D. The V end was cut by 7 bases, the J end by 5 bases, with 17 bases between. The length of the CDR3 is 13 residues. CDR1 is SQVTM and CDR2 is ANQGSEA in the germline V gene. The CDR3 DNA sequence: TGCAGCGGCAACGTTCCACTGTCGGAGACCCAGTACTTC. Protein sequence: CSGNVPLSETQYF. Variable domain in full (rest from reference TRBV29-1 and TRBJ2-5): SAVISQKPSRDICQRGTSLTIQCQVDSQVTMMFWYRQQPGQSLTLIATANQGSEATYESGFVIDKFPISRPNLTFSTLTVSNMSPEDSSIYLCSGNVPLSETQYFGPGTRLLVL.

The chain recombines TRBV5-4 with TRBJ1-6, with 7 bases fitting TRBD1. Germline V gene data show CDR1 as SGHNT and CDR2 as YYREEE (reference sequence). J was trimmed by 0 bases and V by 5 bases; bases with no gene match: 11. The CDR3 extends over 18 amino acids. The CDR3 protein is CASSQINRGVSYNSPLHF. CDR3 bases: TGTGCCAGCAGTCAAATAAACAGGGGAGTCTCCTATAATTCACCCCTCCACTTT.